This TCR beta chain was retrieved from a study of regulatory T cells in long-lasting Graves disease. The sample holds many counts of this clonotype. Its antigen remains unknown. Regarding time point: newly diagnosed GD, antithyroid drugs for less than 3 months. With RNA extracted from PBMCs as input, the TCR library was made. Libraries of TCR beta came from iRepertoire HTBI primers plus Arm-PCR of CDR3 regions. TCRdb recomputed calls from the multiplex PCR reads with MiXCR, one row per CDR3 protein. The table includes about 620,000 distinct CDR3 sequences, less than 20% detected once. Germline V gene data show CDR1 as LNHNV and CDR2 as YYDKDF (reference sequence). This CDR3 comprises 15 residues. Trimming shortened V by 6 bases and J by 1 base, and 15 bases separated the two germline ends. Study results and limitations: Persistent disease exhibited a predilection for TRBV28, TRBJ1-2 and TRBJ2-5. Persistent cases of Graves' showed reduced TCR diversity relative to newly diagnosed patients. New patients shared about a thousand public clonotypes, fewer than the roughly 3,000 shared by persistent patients.

These same records also appear under a second study, on T cells in Graves' hyperthyroidism and ophthalmopathy. Per that study: Every diagnosis used clinical symptoms, serum thyroxine and TRAb, thyroid ultrasound and orbital computed tomography.

The receptor comes from a woman under 40 with Graves disease. This sequence joins TRBV15 and TRBJ1-1, with D tentatively TRBD1 (6 bases). Sequenced material: peripheral blood mononuclear cells (PBMCs), taken at new diagnosis, from a patient treated with antithyroid drugs. CDR3 in DNA: TGTGCCACCAGGATACGGACAGTTCAGAACACTGAAGCTTTCTTT. Translating it yields CATRIRTVQNTEAFF.